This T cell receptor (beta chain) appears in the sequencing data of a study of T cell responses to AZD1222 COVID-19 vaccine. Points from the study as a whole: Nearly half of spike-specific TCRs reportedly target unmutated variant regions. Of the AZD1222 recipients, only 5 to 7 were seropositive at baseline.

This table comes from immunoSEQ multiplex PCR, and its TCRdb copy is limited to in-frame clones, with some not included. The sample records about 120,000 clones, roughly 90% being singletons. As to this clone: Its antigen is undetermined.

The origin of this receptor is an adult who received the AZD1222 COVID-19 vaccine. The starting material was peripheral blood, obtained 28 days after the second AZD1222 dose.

CDR3 loop: CASSPAGRTGRLSYGYTF. The CDR3 nucleotides are TGTGCCAGCTCACCTGCTGGTCGGACAGGACGACTCTCCTATGGCTACACCTTC. This chain uses TRBV18 with TRBJ1-2, with 7 bases identical to TRBD1. With V trimmed by 3 bases and J by 4 bases, 17 bases remained unmatched. CDR1 is KGHSH, CDR2 LQKENI, per germline. CDR3 size: 18 residues.